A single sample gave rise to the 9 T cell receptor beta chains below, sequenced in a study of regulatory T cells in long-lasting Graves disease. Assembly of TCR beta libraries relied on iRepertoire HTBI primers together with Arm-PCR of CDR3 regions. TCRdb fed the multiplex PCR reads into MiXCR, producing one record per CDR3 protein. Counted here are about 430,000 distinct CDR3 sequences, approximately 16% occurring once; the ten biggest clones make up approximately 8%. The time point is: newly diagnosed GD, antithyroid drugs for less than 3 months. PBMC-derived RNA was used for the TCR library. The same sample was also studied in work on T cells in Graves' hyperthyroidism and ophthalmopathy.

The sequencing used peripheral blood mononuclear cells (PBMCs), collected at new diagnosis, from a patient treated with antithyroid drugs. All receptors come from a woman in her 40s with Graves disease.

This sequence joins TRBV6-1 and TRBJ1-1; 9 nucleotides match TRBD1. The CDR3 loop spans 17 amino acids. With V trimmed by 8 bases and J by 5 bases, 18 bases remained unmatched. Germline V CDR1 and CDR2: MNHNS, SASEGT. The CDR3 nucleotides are TGTGCCAGCGCCCAGCCCCGACGACAGGGGGTGAGGACTGAAGCTTTCTTT. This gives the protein CASAQPRRQGVRTEAFF.

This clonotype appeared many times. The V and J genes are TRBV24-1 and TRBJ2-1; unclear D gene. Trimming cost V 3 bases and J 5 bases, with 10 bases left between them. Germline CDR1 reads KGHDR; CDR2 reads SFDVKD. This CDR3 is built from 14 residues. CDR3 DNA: TGTGCCACCAGTGATCCCCGATTTAACAATGAGCAGTTCTTC. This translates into CATSDPRFNNEQFF.

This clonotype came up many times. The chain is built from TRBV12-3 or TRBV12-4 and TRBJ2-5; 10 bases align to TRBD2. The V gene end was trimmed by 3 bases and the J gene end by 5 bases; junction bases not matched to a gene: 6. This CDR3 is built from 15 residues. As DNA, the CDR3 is TGTGCCAGCAGTTTGTCAGCGGGAGGGCCCGAGACCCAGTACTTC. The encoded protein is CASSLSAGGPETQYF.

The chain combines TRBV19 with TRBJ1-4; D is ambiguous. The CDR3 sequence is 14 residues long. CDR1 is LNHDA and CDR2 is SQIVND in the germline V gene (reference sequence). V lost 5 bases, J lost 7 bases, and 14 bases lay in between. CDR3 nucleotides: TGTGCCAGTAGTGGTTGGACCTTGGGTGAAAAACTGTTTTTT. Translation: CASSGWTLGEKLFF.

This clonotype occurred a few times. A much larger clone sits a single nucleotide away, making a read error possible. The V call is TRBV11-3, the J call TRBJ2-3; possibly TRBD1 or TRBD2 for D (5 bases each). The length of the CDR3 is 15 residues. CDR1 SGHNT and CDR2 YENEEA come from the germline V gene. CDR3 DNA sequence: TGTGCCAGCAGCTTACTAGGAGGACACACAGATACGCGGTATTTT. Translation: CASSLLGGHTDTRYF.

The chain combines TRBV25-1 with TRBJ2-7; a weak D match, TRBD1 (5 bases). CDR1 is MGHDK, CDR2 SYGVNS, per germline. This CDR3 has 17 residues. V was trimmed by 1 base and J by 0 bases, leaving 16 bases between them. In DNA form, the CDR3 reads TGTGCCAGCAGTGAATCGAGGTTCCAGGGAACCTCCTACGAGCAGTACTTC. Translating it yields CASSESRFQGTSYEQYF.

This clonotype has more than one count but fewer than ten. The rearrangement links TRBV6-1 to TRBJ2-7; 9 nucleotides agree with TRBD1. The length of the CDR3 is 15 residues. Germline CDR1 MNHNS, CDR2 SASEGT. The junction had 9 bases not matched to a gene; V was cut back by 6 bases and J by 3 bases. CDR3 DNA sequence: TGTGCCAGCAGCCACCCGGGACAGGGTTTCTACGAGCAGTACTTC. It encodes CASSHPGQGFYEQYF.

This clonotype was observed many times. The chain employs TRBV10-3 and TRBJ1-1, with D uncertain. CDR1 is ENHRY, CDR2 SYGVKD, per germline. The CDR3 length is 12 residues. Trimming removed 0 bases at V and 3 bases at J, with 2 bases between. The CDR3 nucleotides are TGTGCCATCAGTGAGTCGGACACTGAAGCTTTCTTT. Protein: CAISESDTEAFF.

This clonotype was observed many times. In DNA, the CDR3 is TGTGCCGGGGGCGGAAAGGCCAAAAACATTCAGTACTTC. This encodes CAGGGKAKNIQYF. The V and J genes are TRBV30 and TRBJ2-4; D might be TRBD1 (6 bases). With 8 bases removed from V and 1 base from J, the gap between germline ends came to 12 bases. This CDR3 is 13 amino acids long. Germline CDR1 GTSNPN, CDR2 SVGIG (reference sequence).